This T cell receptor beta chain appears in the sequencing data of a study of tumor-infiltrating lymphocytes in primary liver carcinoma (dated by TCRdb to 2017 to 2019). Looking at the study overall: Between November 2015 and early 2016, a handful of patients in China with histopathologically diagnosed primary liver carcinoma had surgical resection. Of the five patients, three men and two women aged 30 to 69 years, four had hepatocellular carcinoma and one had combined HCC and intrahepatic cholangiocarcinoma. The five patients had tumors staged T1-T3 N0M0, with maximum diameters ranging from about 4.2 to 11 cm. Each sample produced roughly 3.5 to 8 million productive TCRbeta reads, and read depth showed no significant difference between tissue types. Across five regions of each liver tumor, along with adjacent normal tissue and blood, the study brought together TCRbeta repertoire sequencing, expression microarrays and whole-exome sequencing. A total of approximately 35 specimens from 5 patients underwent TCRbeta repertoire sequencing, comprising approximately 25 tumor regions, 5 adjacent noncancerous liver tissues and 5 peripheral blood samples. High reproducibility was observed for the technical replicate repertoires, with mean shared-clone rates about 0.92 and correlation coefficients above 0.98.

A constant-region primer and ProtoScript II reverse transcriptase were used to reverse-transcribe TCRbeta-specific cDNA from approximately 450 ng total RNA. Three nested multiplex PCR rounds, following a slightly modified ARM-PCR procedure, were used to build the TCRbeta libraries. Each of the first two PCR rounds ran for approximately 10 cycles using multiplex TRBV1-TRBV30 forward primers together with a Cbeta reverse primer. A final 25-cycle PCR with Deep VentR polymerase added sample barcodes and Illumina adapters. Amplicons of 200-500 bp were gel-purified with a QIAquick gel extraction kit before sequencing. The TCRbeta amplicons were sequenced with 250-bp paired-end reads on an Illumina HiSeq 2500. The paper's processing steps were these. Quality trimming of reads was performed with Trimmomatic v0.33, and paired reads were merged with FLASH v1.2.11 so that full CDR3 sequences could be recovered. MiGEC v1.2.1b assigned V, D and J germline segments to the rearranged TCRbeta sequences. Clonotype statistics and Shannon-Wiener diversity indices were computed with VDJtools v1.0.0. To reduce sampling bias, subsequent analyses other than the diversity analysis used only the 250 most abundant clonotypes in each sample. TCRdb cleaned the public reads at Q25 with fastp, built clones with MiXCR and kept in-frame beta chains. Under each unique CDR3 protein, matching rows form one entry showing the most common genes and DNA. The V and J calls were determined by TCRdb, not by the authors. Recorded for this sample are about 330,000 distinct CDR3 sequences; 65% of them occurred a single time. Of the sample, about 6.3% is held by the ten largest clones.

Blood RNA was extracted from unsorted whole blood using TRIzol reagent, and germline DNA was obtained with the DNeasy Blood & Tissue kit. Chronic HBV infection was present in the patients, and the patients were treatment-naive at sampling. Around 4 milliliters of peripheral blood were collected into K2EDTA tubes before surgery. This clonotype was observed at least ten times. The antigen it recognizes is unknown. No quality values exist for individual bases; no much larger clone is one base distant. Results and caveats for the whole study, not just this receptor: Repertoire overlap was higher between tumor regions (mean about 36%) than tumor-adjacent (approximately 17%) or tumor-blood (approximately 14%) pairs, consistent with antigen-driven expansion. Because the samples were bulk and unsorted, CD4+ and CD8+ T cell repertoires could not be compared. Compared with blood, tumors had a significantly larger share of the repertoire taken up by the top 250 clones (p = 0.039). Only four or five patients were included in the study, and the authors note that the findings should be validated in a larger study. Only the TCR beta chain was sequenced, which likely underestimates true repertoire diversity because unpaired alpha chains were not captured.

The V end loses 0 bases and the J end loses 4 bases, and a stretch of 10 bases separates them. The CDR3 measures 15 amino acids from cysteine to phenylalanine. The retained sequence is limited to the CDR3, 45 bases, with the frame set at the first base. CDR1 and CDR2 are read off the germline V gene as SGHNT and YENEEA. Specimen: peripheral blood. The TCR comes from a man in his forties with primary liver carcinoma and hepatitis B virus infection. The V and J segments used are TRBV11-3 and TRBJ2-1; TRBD2 is a weak D gene call, 5 bases matching. In nucleotides, the sequence is TGTGCCAGCAGCTTAGACCCAACTAGGTACAATGAGCAGTTCTTC. Its protein is CASSLDPTRYNEQFF.